Presented here are 5 T cell receptor beta chains from one specimen sequenced in a study of blood T cell repertoires in COVID-19. Repertoires were generated with immunoSEQ multiplex PCR, while TCRdb's copy carries only in-frame clones and drops some. In the table there are 130,000 to 150,000 clones, roughly 76% of which are singletons. Sequenced: peripheral blood. These receptors all stem from a human donor with acute or convalescent COVID-19. The donor label of this sample is uncertain.

This chain joins TRBV6-5 and TRBJ1-1; the match to TRBD1 covers 9 bases. Germline V gives CDR1 MNHEY, CDR2 SVGAGI. Trimming cost V 6 bases and J 6 bases; bases outside gene matches: 5. The CDR3 runs 13 residues. The CDR3 DNA reads as TGTGCCAGCAGACGACAGGGGGGCCCTGAAGCTTTCTTT. This encodes CASRRQGGPEAFF.

J is TRBJ2-5 and V is TRBV5-6; tentatively, D is TRBD1 (5 bases). Trimming took 1 base from V and 5 from J, leaving 12 bases between them. CDR1 is SGHDT and CDR2 is YYEEEE in the germline V gene. CDR3 length equals 14 residues. Here the CDR3 reads CASSLKTAGETQYF. The CDR3 nucleotides read TGTGCCAGCAGCTTGAAGACAGCCGGTGAGACCCAGTACTTC.

The V gene is TRBV6-5, the J gene TRBJ2-7, with 7 bases lining up with TRBD1. The germline gives CDR1 MNHEY, CDR2 SVGAGI. Unmatched junction bases numbered 3, after V lost 5 bases and J lost 2 bases. The CDR3 is 13 amino acids. Here the CDR3 reads CASSIGQAYEQYV. In nucleotides, the CDR3 is TGTGCCAGCAGTATCGGACAGGCCTACGAGCAGTACGTC.

This clone was seen more than once but under ten times. The chain couples TRBV5-4 to TRBJ1-1; possible D gene TRBD1, 5 bases. The CDR3 length is 17 residues. Trimming removed 4 bases from V and 0 bases from J, with 19 bases in between. Germline V gene data show CDR1 as SGHNT and CDR2 as YYREEE (reference sequence). The CDR3 is CASSPVGRENMNTEAFF. CDR3 sequence (DNA): TGTGCCAGCAGCCCGGTGGGACGGGAGAACATGAACACTGAAGCTTTCTTT.

The CDR3 bases are TGTGCCAGCAGCCAGCCCGACGGGGACTCACCTAGCACAGATACGCAGTATTTT. Amino acid sequence: CASSQPDGDSPSTDTQYF. This chain connects TRBV14 to TRBJ2-3, with a tentative D call TRBD2 (6 bases). Per the germline V gene, CDR1 is SGHDN and CDR2 is FVKESK. The V end lost 3 bases, the J end lost 0 bases, and 19 bases lay between the germline ends. This CDR3 has 18 residues.